The rows below give T cell receptor beta chains drawn from one sample of a study of T-cell memory formation after mild COVID-19. TCRdb re-analysed the 5' RACE reads in MiXCR, keeping a single row per CDR3 protein. The table has 260,000 or so distinct CDR3 sequences, 15% to 20% seen once. Sequencing input: PBMCs or a T cell subset sorted from them (not recorded which). The source of these receptors is a young man who had mild COVID-19 (a few samples of this study predate the infection). Cell type and time point are not known. CDR3s include the opening cysteine and the closing phenylalanine or tryptophan. A D gene is named only where the DNA matches it firmly. Some rows have no size entry. The others give once, few or many, or a class for an expanded clone.

>NA|TRBV11-2|NA|TRBJ1-1
TGTGCCAGCAGCTTCCCCAGGGGAGGCACTGAAGCTTTCTTT
CASSFPRGGTEAFF
>many|TRBV23-1|NA|TRBJ2-3
TGCGCCAGCATTACAGGGTCGAGCACAGATACGCAGTATTTT
CASITGSSTDTQYF
>NA|TRBV10-1|NA|TRBJ2-2
TGCGCCAGCAGTGAGGCCCTAACCGGGGAGCTGTTTTTT
CASSEALTGELFF
>NA|TRBV2|NA|TRBJ2-5
TGTGCCAGCTCGCAACTGCAAGAGACCCAGTACTTC
CASSQLQETQYF
>NA|TRBV6-5|NA|TRBJ1-5
TGTGCCAGCAGTCCTAATGGGCCCGATAGCAATCAGCCCCAGCATTTT
CASSPNGPDSNQPQHF
>few|TRBV7-9|TRBD1|TRBJ1-1
TGTGCCAGCATCACAGGGGGCGCGGTCGCTGAAGCTTTCTTT
CASITGGAVAEAFF
>few|TRBV7-9|TRBD1|TRBJ1-3
TGTGCCAGCAGCTCCAGGGGGTCCGCGTGGGACACCATATATTTT
CASSSRGSAWDTIYF
>NA|TRBV6-2/TRBV6-3|NA|TRBJ1-6
TGTGCCAGCATTCCGGGAGGGAACGCTATACCCCTCCACTTT
CASIPGGNAIPLHF
>NA|TRBV4-3|NA|TRBJ1-1
TGCGCCAGCAGCCAAGAAGCCTTATCGGGCCCTGAAGCTTTCTTT
CASSQEALSGPEAFF
>few|TRBV20-1|NA|TRBJ2-3
TGCAGTGCTGGTGTAGGGGCTAGCACAGATACGCAGTATTTT
CSAGVGASTDTQYF
>NA|TRBV19|NA|TRBJ2-7
TGTGCCAGTAGTATCGGCGGGACGGCCGAGCAGTACTTC
CASSIGGTAEQYF
>NA|TRBV7-3|TRBD2|TRBJ2-1
TGTGCCAGCAGCTTCAAGACTAGCGGGCCACAGTTCTTC
CASSFKTSGPQFF
>NA|TRBV5-4|TRBD1|TRBJ2-5
TGTGCCAGTAGCTTACAGGGGGCCGCGGAGACCCAGTACTTC
CASSLQGAAETQYF
>many|TRBV5-1|NA|TRBJ2-5
TGCGCCAGCAGCTTCGGGCTCGAGGAGACCCAGTACTTC
CASSFGLEETQYF
>NA|TRBV7-2|TRBD1|TRBJ1-3
TGTGCCAGCAGCGAATCCGGGACAGTCGGTGGAAACACCATATATTTT
CASSESGTVGGNTIYF
>many|TRBV7-9|NA|TRBJ2-1
TGTGCCAGCAGCTTAGTTGAGGGTTCCTACAATGAGCAGTTCTTC
CASSLVEGSYNEQFF
>few|TRBV23-1|TRBD2|TRBJ2-3
TGCGCCAGCAGTCAAGCGTCGGGGGGGAACACAGATACGCAGTATTTT
CASSQASGGNTDTQYF
>few|TRBV7-2|TRBD1|TRBJ1-2
TGTGCCAGCGGGGACAGGGCTGGCTACACCTTC
CASGDRAGYTF
>few|TRBV4-1|NA|TRBJ2-7
TGCGCCAGCAGCCACCCCCCTGCAGGGACCTACGAGCAGTACTTC
CASSHPPAGTYEQYF
>NA|TRBV7-8|NA|TRBJ2-3
TGTGCCAGCAGCGCGTACGATACGCAGTATTTT
CASSAYDTQYF
>NA|TRBV15|TRBD2|TRBJ2-5
TGTGCCACCAGCAGCCCGGGAGGGGAGACCCAGTACTTC
CATSSPGGETQYF
>few|TRBV5-1|NA|TRBJ2-6
TGCGCCAGCAGCTACGCCACCCGCCCGGGGGCCAACGTCCTGACTTTC
CASSYATRPGANVLTF
>few|TRBV10-2|NA|TRBJ2-5
TGCGCCAGCAGTGCCGCTTGGGGGCAGACCCAGTACTTC
CASSAAWGQTQYF
>NA|TRBV4-1|NA|TRBJ2-5
TGCGCCAGCAGCCAAGAGTCTTGGGGTAGGGGCCCGGAGACCCAGTACTTC
CASSQESWGRGPETQYF
>NA|TRBV7-9|NA|TRBJ1-5
TGTGCCAGCAGCTTCCACGATCAGCCCCAGCATTTT
CASSFHDQPQHF
>few|TRBV25-1|TRBD1|TRBJ1-6
TGTGCCAGCGGGATAGGGACAGGGGGCTCACCCCTCCACTTT
CASGIGTGGSPLHF
>few|TRBV5-1|NA|TRBJ2-5
TGCGCCAGCAGCGTAGCAGGCGGGGCGGTGGAGACCCAGTACTTC
CASSVAGGAVETQYF
>NA|TRBV6-1|NA|TRBJ2-5
TGTGCCAGCAGTGAAGCCAGCTTGGGGCAAGAGACCCAGTACTTC
CASSEASLGQETQYF
>few|TRBV12-3/TRBV12-4|NA|TRBJ2-1
TGTGCCAGCTCCGACATCTACAATGAGCAGTTCTTC
CASSDIYNEQFF
>NA|TRBV6-2/TRBV6-3|NA|TRBJ2-2
TGTGCCAGCAGACAACCCGGGACGGCGAACACCGGGGAGCTGTTTTTT
CASRQPGTANTGELFF
>few|TRBV20-1|NA|TRBJ1-5
TGCAGTGCTAGTCAGCCTGTGCAACGATCCCAGCATTTT
CSASQPVQRSQHF
>NA|TRBV12-3/TRBV12-4|NA|TRBJ1-1
TGTGCCAGCAGTTTGAGGAGAAGCAATCGTCGAACTGAAGCTTTCTTT
CASSLRRSNRRTEAFF
>once|TRBV24-1|TRBD1|TRBJ1-2
TGTGCCACCAGTGACCCGGGACAGGTGGGCGGCTACACCTTC
CATSDPGQVGGYTF
>few|TRBV4-1|NA|TRBJ1-6
TGCGCCAGCAGCCAAGACAGTGTAAGCTCCTATAATTCACCCCTCCACTTT
CASSQDSVSSYNSPLHF
>NA|TRBV6-1|TRBD1|TRBJ1-5
TGTGCCAGCAGGGACAGGGGTACGCAGCCCCAGCATTTT
CASRDRGTQPQHF
>NA|TRBV7-9|TRBD1|TRBJ2-5
TGTGCCAGCAGCCCACCGGGACAGGGGGTCCTTGGCCAGTACTTC
CASSPPGQGVLGQYF
>NA|TRBV3-1|NA|TRBJ2-7
TGTGCCAGCAGCCAAGATATCATTCGGGCACAGGCACTCGGCGAGCAGTACTTC
CASSQDIIRAQALGEQYF
>few|TRBV12-3/TRBV12-4|NA|TRBJ2-2
TGTGCCAGCAGGGAATCACAGGCGAACACCGGGGAGCTGTTTTTT
CASRESQANTGELFF
>NA|TRBV29-1|NA|TRBJ1-5
TGCAGCGTTGTTGAGGGGGTCAGCAATCAGCCCCAGCATTTT
CSVVEGVSNQPQHF
>many|TRBV11-2|NA|TRBJ1-1
TGTGCCAGCAGCTTAGATCACGAGGCGATGAACACTGAAGCTTTCTTT
CASSLDHEAMNTEAFF
>NA|TRBV28|TRBD1|TRBJ2-5
TGTGCCAGCAGCTCCGGACAGGGTCAGACCCAGTACTTC
CASSSGQGQTQYF
>few|TRBV7-3|TRBD1|TRBJ2-1
TGTGCCAGCAGCTCCCCCCCCCCCGAGACAGGGGTGGAAGGGGAGCAGTTCTTC
CASSSPPPETGVEGEQFF
>NA|TRBV20-1|TRBD2|TRBJ2-1
TGCAGTGCTATAACCGGGGGGGCCGAATCCTACAATGAGCAGTTCTTC
CSAITGGAESYNEQFF
>NA|TRBV7-9|NA|TRBJ1-1
TGTGCCAGCAGCTTAGAGCTAGGGCCTGAAGCTTTCTTT
CASSLELGPEAFF
>NA|TRBV5-1|NA|TRBJ2-5
TGCGACAGCACCCCTTGGGACTTCCAAGAGACCCAGTACTTC
CDSTPWDFQETQYF
>NA|TRBV5-6|NA|TRBJ2-3
TGTGCCAGCAGCTTTTCAGGGGGGTACACAGATACGCAGTATTTT
CASSFSGGYTDTQYF
>once|TRBV6-6|NA|TRBJ2-6
TGTGCCAGCAGCCGCCAGGGTCTCTCTGGGGCCAACGTCCTGACTTTC
CASSRQGLSGANVLTF
>many|TRBV5-4|NA|TRBJ2-7
TGTGCCAGCAGTTTCACCGACGAGCAGTACTTC
CASSFTDEQYF
>NA|TRBV5-1|NA|TRBJ2-5
TGCGCCAGCCAGGAGGAACACCAAGAGACCCAGTACTTC
CASQEEHQETQYF
>NA|TRBV10-3|TRBD1|TRBJ2-3
TGTGCCATCAGTGAGGAGGGACAGGGAAAAGATACGCAGTATTTT
CAISEEGQGKDTQYF
>NA|TRBV6-6|NA|TRBJ1-5
TGTGCCAGCAGTTACTCGATCGCAGGGAGTACTAATGGGCAGCCCCAGCATTTT
CASSYSIAGSTNGQPQHF
>NA|TRBV15|NA|TRBJ2-1
TGTGCCACCAGCAGAGGAGGGACAGAGCAGTTCTTC
CATSRGGTEQFF